The 21 T cell receptor beta chains below come from one sample, sequenced in a study of vaccination and CD4 T cells after COVID-19. CD4+ T cells that had been cultured provided DNA sequenced with the Oncomine TCR Beta short-read assay. TCRdb re-derived calls from the PCR reads in MiXCR, one entry per CDR3 protein. The table lists about 15,000 distinct CDR3 sequences, more than 40% of them singletons. The antigens these receptors bind are not known. Treatment denoted: approximately 9-day PBMC culture with coronavirus spike peptide pools or control peptides (ViraFEST assay). The specimen sequenced was CD4+ T cells from blood, cultured in vitro. Receptors originate from a human donor who had recovered from COVID-19.

The rearrangement joins TRBV9 to TRBJ2-2; 12 bases agree with TRBD2. This CDR3 is built from 16 residues. Germline trimming cut 4 bases from V and 5 bases from J; bases unmatched to any gene: 6. Germline CDR1 SGDLS, CDR2 YYNGEE. CDR3 DNA sequence: TGTGCCAGCAGCAAATCCGGGACTAGCGGGACCGGGGAGCTGTTTTTT. The encoded protein is CASSKSGTSGTGELFF.

The chain recombines TRBV11-2 with TRBJ2-7; 11 bases match TRBD2. This CDR3 region has 18 residues. Trimming removed 2 bases from V and 0 bases from J; junction bases left unmatched: 9. Germline assignment: CDR1 SGHAT and CDR2 FQNNGV. CDR3 DNA: TGTGCCAGCAGCTTATTCCCTGGGGGACTAGCGGCCTCCTACGAGCAGTACTTC. This translates into CASSLFPGGLAASYEQYF.

The rearrangement links TRBV6-5 to TRBJ2-5; TRBD2 aligns across 9 bases. V lost 0 bases to trimming and J lost 5 bases; unmatched junction nucleotides: 7. The germline gives CDR1 MNHEY, CDR2 SVGAGI. This CDR3 contains 16 residues. This CDR3 is CASSYSMAGGQETQYF. The CDR3 region has the DNA TGTGCCAGCAGTTACTCGATGGCGGGAGGGCAGGAGACCCAGTACTTC.

This clonotype has a handful of counts. The chain combines TRBV15 with TRBJ1-1, with TRBD1 as a possible D gene (5 bases). Trimming took 0 bases from V and 1 from J, leaving 9 bases between them. Germline V gene data show CDR1 as LNHNV and CDR2 as YYDKDF (reference sequence). The CDR3 has 15 residues. This CDR3 reads CATSRDPGGNTEAFF. CDR3 DNA sequence: TGTGCCACCAGCAGAGATCCGGGGGGGAACACTGAAGCTTTCTTT. The whole variable domain, filled in from reference TRBV15 and TRBJ1-1, reads DAMVIQNPRYQVTQFGKPVTLSCSQTLNHNVMYWYQQKSSQAPKLLFHYYDKDFNNEADTPDNFQSRRPNTSFCFLDIRSPGLGDTAMYLCATSRDPGGNTEAFFGQGTRLTVV.

The chain carries TRBV7-9 and TRBJ2-3; D might be TRBD2 (6 bases). V lost 4 bases and J 6 bases, leaving 17 bases between the germline ends. The CDR3 spans 15 residues. Germline loops: CDR1 SEHNR, CDR2 FQNEAQ (reference sequence). Here the CDR3 reads CASSSATPAGDTQYF. The CDR3 nucleotides read TGTGCCAGCAGCTCTGCCACGCCGGCGGGGGATACGCAGTATTTT.

The table lists this clonotype with a few counts. The genes are TRBV7-6 and TRBJ2-5; D is possibly TRBD1 (6 bases). This CDR3 region has 17 residues. Per germline, CDR1 SGHVS and CDR2 FNYEAQ. Trimming removed 0 bases at V and 4 bases at J, with 18 bases between. The DNA of the CDR3 is TGTGCCAGCAGCTTAGCGGGGAGCTGGGGGCGCGGAGAGACCCAGTACTTC. Translation gives CASSLAGSWGRGETQYF.

This clonotype qualifies as large (0.1 to 1%). The chain joins TRBV7-9 to TRBJ2-7; perhaps TRBD1 as D (5 bases). The CDR3 runs 14 residues. V lost 3 bases to trimming and J lost 7 bases, with 16 bases between them. Germline-derived CDR1 and CDR2 are SEHNR and FQNEAQ (reference sequence). CDR3 DNA: TGTGCCAGCAGCTTGCAGGGTGGAATCGGGGAGCAGTACTTC. Protein: CASSLQGGIGEQYF.

The chain combines TRBV6-1 with TRBJ2-5; 14 bases are shared with TRBD2. Germline lookup yields CDR1 MNHNS and CDR2 SASEGT. CDR3 length: 15 residues. V gave up 6 bases and J gave up 5 bases; unmatched junction bases: 5. The CDR3 nucleotides are TGTGCCAGCAGACGGACTAGCGGGAGGTCGGAGACCCAGTACTTC. This sequence encodes CASRRTSGRSETQYF.

The V gene is TRBV6-5, the J gene TRBJ1-5; 8 nucleotides agree with TRBD1. Germline trimming cut 6 bases from V and 2 bases from J; bases unmatched to any gene: 27. Germline V gene data show CDR1 as MNHEY and CDR2 as SVGAGI. The CDR3 loop spans 22 amino acids. CDR3 residues: CASSYARLTGDDKVGGNQPQHF. The CDR3 DNA follows: TGTGCCAGCAGCTACGCCCGCCTGACAGGGGACGATAAAGTGGGTGGCAATCAGCCCCAGCATTTT.

V is TRBV2 and J is TRBJ2-1, with D hard to call. The germline CDR1 and CDR2 sequences are SNHLY and FYNNEI. V was cut by 2 bases and J by 0 bases, with 8 bases left in between. The length of the CDR3 is 15 residues. CDR3 sequence (DNA): TGTGCCAGCAGTGAAAACCCAAGCTCCTACAATGAGCAGTTCTTC. Translating it yields CASSENPSSYNEQFF. Complete variable domain (other parts from reference TRBV2 and TRBJ2-1): EPEVTQTPSHQVTQMGQEVILRCVPISNHLYFYWYRQILGQKVEFLVSFYNNEISEKSEIFDDQFSVERPDGSNFTLKIRSTKLEDSAMYFCASSENPSSYNEQFFGPGTRLTVL.

This clonotype has only a few counts. The rearrangement joins TRBV30 to TRBJ2-2; 11 bases map to TRBD2. V shed 0 bases and J 5 bases; nucleotides not matched to a gene: 2. Germline V lookup: CDR1 GTSNPN, CDR2 SVGIG (reference sequence). CDR3 length equals 15 residues. The CDR3 nucleotides read TGTGCCTGGAGTGTCGCTAGCGGGAGGACCGGGGAGCTGTTTTTT. Amino acids: CAWSVASGRTGELFF.

The chain carries TRBV6-1 and TRBJ1-5, with D possibly matching TRBD1 (6 bases). Trimming removed 5 bases at V and 3 bases at J, with 8 bases between. Germline V gene data show CDR1 as MNHNS and CDR2 as SASEGT. CDR3 size: 13 residues. CDR3 bases: TGTGCCAGCAGTCGGGACAACAATCAGCCCCAGCATTTT. This sequence encodes CASSRDNNQPQHF.

The rearrangement links TRBV20-1 to TRBJ2-3; 14 bases map to TRBD2. This CDR3 contains 15 residues. Germline loops: CDR1 DFQATT, CDR2 SNEGSKA (reference sequence). Trimming removed 7 bases from V and 0 bases from J; junction bases left unmatched: 3. This CDR3 is CSVTSGRDSTDTQYF. In DNA form, the CDR3 reads TGCAGTGTGACTAGCGGGAGGGATAGCACAGATACGCAGTATTTT.

In DNA form, the CDR3 reads TGTGCCATCAGTGCGGGACTAGCGGGAGCGGAGACCCAGTACTTC. As protein: CAISAGLAGAETQYF. The chain recombines TRBV10-3 with TRBJ2-5; TRBD2 agrees at 14 bases. The CDR3 loop spans 15 amino acids. Germline lookup yields CDR1 ENHRY and CDR2 SYGVKD. V dropped 4 bases and J dropped 5; count of bases not matched to a gene: 3.

The chain is built from TRBV2 and TRBJ2-5; 9 positions match TRBD1. The CDR3 has 15 residues. Trimming at V came to 6 bases and at J to 7 bases, leaving 12 bases not matched to a gene. Germline loops: CDR1 SNHLY, CDR2 FYNNEI. CDR3 in amino acids: CASRQTTGGAGTQYF. The CDR3 DNA is TGTGCCAGCAGGCAAACTACAGGGGGCGCGGGGACCCAGTACTTC.

This sequence joins TRBV20-1 and TRBJ2-7, with 8 nucleotides matching TRBD2. After removal of 3 bases from V and 2 bases from J, the junction contained 12 bases not matched to a gene. Looked up from germline, CDR1 is DFQATT and CDR2 is SNEGSKA (reference sequence). This CDR3 contains 16 residues. CDR3: CSASGLASGLTYEQYF. CDR3 DNA: TGCAGTGCTAGTGGGCTCGCTAGCGGGCTAACCTACGAGCAGTACTTC.

This clonotype was observed a few times. The V and J genes are TRBV19 and TRBJ2-7, with a possible D match to TRBD1 (5 bases). The CDR3 consists of 14 residues. Per germline, CDR1 LNHDA and CDR2 SQIVND (reference sequence). V gave up 9 bases and J gave up 0 bases, with 15 bases separating them. The CDR3 here is CASTQTVRSYEQYF. Here the CDR3 DNA reads TGTGCCAGCACACAGACAGTTCGCTCCTACGAGCAGTACTTC.

This clonotype came up a few times. The genes are TRBV20-1 and TRBJ2-1, with a weak D call TRBD1 (6 bases). The CDR3 is 13 residues long. Germline lookup yields CDR1 DFQATT and CDR2 SNEGSKA (reference sequence). V lost 3 bases and J 3 bases, leaving 9 bases between the germline ends. The DNA for the CDR3 is TGCAGTGCTAGTCTGGACAGCTACAATGAGCAGTTCTTC. Amino acid sequence: CSASLDSYNEQFF.

The rearrangement joins TRBV12-1 to TRBJ2-1; TRBD2, the table's D call, lacks a check against the DNA. TRBV12-1 is a documented pseudogene. The CDR3 contains 18 residues. The CDR3 DNA reads TGTGCCAGCAGCTCCAACGAGACCTTATCGGCGGGAGTCATTGAGCAGTTCTTC. Translated, it gives CASSSNETLSAGVIEQFF.

This rearrangement joins TRBV20-1 to TRBJ1-2; D might be TRBD1 (5 bases). V gave up 0 bases and J gave up 0 bases, with 20 bases separating them. This CDR3 region has 18 residues. Germline V lookup: CDR1 DFQATT, CDR2 SNEGSKA (reference sequence). The CDR3 reads CSAREPGSHGTANYGYTF. As DNA, the CDR3 is TGCAGTGCTAGAGAGCCAGGGTCCCATGGGACGGCTAACTATGGCTACACCTTC.

The chain couples TRBV12-3 or TRBV12-4 to TRBJ2-1, with 8 positions matching TRBD2. The CDR3 consists of 16 residues. Trimming removed 6 bases from V and 2 bases from J; junction bases left unmatched: 9. The CDR3 reads CASSPLLAGPYNEQFF. In DNA, the CDR3 is TGTGCCAGCAGCCCCCTCCTAGCGGGCCCCTACAATGAGCAGTTCTTC.